Below are 7 T cell receptor beta chains sequenced from a single sample in a study of cytomegalovirus exposure and HLA in healthy donors. 13 Jbeta primers and 60 Vbeta primers were used for the PCR. The table came from immunoSEQ multiplex PCR; TCRdb's copy has only in-frame clones and leaves some out. The sample includes about 180,000 clones, roughly 76% of them seen just once. The source material was PBMCs. Source of these receptors: a young woman in good health and CMV-seropositive.

This clone was recorded a few times. The chain joins TRBV7-3 to TRBJ1-1; D perhaps matches TRBD1 (6 bases). V lost 3 bases and J 6 bases, leaving 11 bases between the germline ends. The CDR3 length is 13 residues. Germline CDR1 SGHTA, CDR2 FQGTGA. CDR3 nucleotide sequence: TGTGCCAGCAGCTTCATGGGGGCGCCTGAAGCTTTCTTT. It specifies CASSFMGAPEAFF.

The rearrangement uses TRBV7-2 and TRBJ2-1, with D perhaps TRBD2 (5 bases). V dropped 4 bases and J dropped 13 bases, with 14 bases sitting between them. The V gene's germline CDR1 is SGHTA and CDR2 FQGNSA. The CDR3 is made up of 12 amino acids. Here the CDR3 reads CASSWETGGQFF. CDR3 bases: TGTGCCAGCAGCTGGGAGACTGGAGGACAGTTCTTC.

The chain joins TRBV7-8 to TRBJ1-1; 8 nucleotides align to TRBD1. V was pared by 1 base and J by 12 bases, with 10 bases of the junction left unmatched. Germline loops: CDR1 SGHVS, CDR2 FQNEAQ. The CDR3 covers 14 residues. The CDR3 coding sequence is TGTGCCAGCAGCTTAGAGAGGACAGGGTATCAGTCTTTCTTT. Its translation is CASSLERTGYQSFF.

V is TRBV7-2 and J is TRBJ2-3; 7 bases are a match to TRBD2. Germline V gene sequence: CDR1 SGHTA, CDR2 FQGNSA. Trimming removed 4 bases from V and 2 bases from J; junction bases left unmatched: 6. The CDR3 covers 15 residues. In nucleotides, the CDR3 is TGTGCCAGCAGCTGGGCCGGGGGGACCACAGATACGCAGTATTTT. Its protein product is CASSWAGGTTDTQYF.

The chain carries TRBV7-2 and TRBJ1-3, with D maybe TRBD1 (6 bases). The CDR3 is made up of 15 amino acids. Deletions cut 5 bases from V and 4 bases from J, with 15 bases between. Germline V CDR1 and CDR2: SGHTA, FQGNSA. The CDR3 reads CASSPPGGRGNTIYF. CDR3 sequence (DNA): TGTGCCAGCAGCCCCCCGGGGGGGCGCGGAAACACCATATATTTT.

This clone was recorded a few times. Within the sample, other DNA sequences also encode this same CDR3. The chain links TRBV29-1 to TRBJ1-2; tentatively, D is TRBD1 (5 bases). The V gene's germline CDR1 is SQVTM and CDR2 ANQGSEA. V was shortened by 6 bases and J by 0 bases, with 5 bases between the two germline ends. This CDR3 is built from 11 residues. The CDR3 reads CSVTANYGYTF. DNA for the CDR3: TGCAGCGTGACAGCTAACTATGGCTACACCTTC.

The chain links TRBV4-2 to TRBJ2-6; D is unclear. The germline V gene encodes CDR1 LGHNA and CDR2 YNFKEQ. The V and J ends lost 1 base and 0 bases respectively, with 13 bases between them. CDR3 size: 18 residues. CDR3 sequence (DNA): TGTGCCAGCAGCCAAGCTATCACTCTCTTCTCTGGGGCCAACGTCCTGACTTTC. Its protein is CASSQAITLFSGANVLTF.